The subject of this entry is one T cell receptor beta chain. This entry belongs to a study of radiotherapy plus CTLA-4 blockade in lung cancer. The repertoire was sequenced with immunoSEQ multiplex PCR; TCRdb's copy has only in-frame clones and lacks some. The sample lists fewer than 70,000 clones; approximately 79% were seen once. Germline lookup yields CDR1 MGHDK and CDR2 SYGVNS. V dropped 0 bases and J dropped 5 bases, with 11 bases sitting between them. The length of the CDR3 is 16 residues. V is TRBV25-1 and J is TRBJ1-6; TRBD1 might be the D (6 bases). This clonotype was sampled from a human donor with non-small cell lung cancer who had a complete response to radiotherapy plus ipilimumab. Specimen: peripheral blood, collected from a patient treated with radiotherapy plus ipilimumab. DNA of the CDR3: TGTGCCAGCAGTGAATATAGGGGGGCGGATAATTCACCCCTCCACTTT. It yields the protein CASSEYRGADNSPLHF.